This T cell receptor beta chain emerged from a study of post-analysis software for immune sequencing data. Study context: In terms of disease course, relapsing-remitting, secondary progressive and progressive-relapsing multiple sclerosis were included.

This clonotype was seen repeatedly, ten times or more. Its specificity is not known. Broader study findings: Elevated frequency relative to controls characterized several TRBV segments in patients, TRBV5-6, TRBV5-1 and TRBV20-1 among them. The study found significantly lower normalized Chao1 diversity in multiple sclerosis patients than in controls.

cDNA libraries for TCR beta contained unique molecular identifiers. cDNA molecules numbering some 500,000 came from roughly 1.1 to 9.2 million T cells. TCRdb reanalysed the PCR reads using MiXCR and keeps one entry per CDR3 protein. The sample yields about 210,000 distinct CDR3 sequences, roughly 28% seen once. The CDR3 covers 13 residues. V was shortened by 3 bases and J by 8 bases, with 13 bases between the two germline ends. Sequenced: blood. The receptor was derived from a girl between 2 and 17 years old with multiple sclerosis. The V gene is TRBV12-3 or TRBV12-4, the J gene TRBJ1-2; D not resolved. CDR3 protein: CASSFLFRNGYTF. In DNA, the CDR3 is TGTGCCAGCAGTTTCCTCTTCCGGAACGGCTACACCTTC.